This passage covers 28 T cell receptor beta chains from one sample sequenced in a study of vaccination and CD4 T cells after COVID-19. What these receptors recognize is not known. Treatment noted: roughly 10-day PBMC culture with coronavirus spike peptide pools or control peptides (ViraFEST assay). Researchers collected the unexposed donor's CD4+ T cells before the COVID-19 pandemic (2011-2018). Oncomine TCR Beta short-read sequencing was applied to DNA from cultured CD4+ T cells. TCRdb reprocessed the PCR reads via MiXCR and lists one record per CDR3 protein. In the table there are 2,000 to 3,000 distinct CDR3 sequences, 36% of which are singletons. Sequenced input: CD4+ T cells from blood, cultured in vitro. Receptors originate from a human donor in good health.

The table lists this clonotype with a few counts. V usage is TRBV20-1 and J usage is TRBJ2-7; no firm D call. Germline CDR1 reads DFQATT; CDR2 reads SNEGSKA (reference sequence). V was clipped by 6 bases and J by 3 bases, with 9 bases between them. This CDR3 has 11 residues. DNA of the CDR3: TGCAGTGCCCCCCGGAGCTACGAGCAGTACTTC. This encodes CSAPRSYEQYF.

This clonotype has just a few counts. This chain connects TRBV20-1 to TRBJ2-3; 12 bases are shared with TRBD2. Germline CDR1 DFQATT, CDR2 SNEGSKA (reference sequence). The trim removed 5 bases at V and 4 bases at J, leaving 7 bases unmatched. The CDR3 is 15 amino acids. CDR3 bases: TGCAGTGCTCGACTAGCGGGGGCTATCCCAGATACGCAGTATTTT. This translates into CSARLAGAIPDTQYF.

The CDR3 DNA is TGTGCCACCAGCAGAGATAGCGGACAGGGTAACGAGCAGTACTTC. Its translation: CATSRDSGQGNEQYF. The chain links TRBV15 to TRBJ2-7; 8 nucleotides align to TRBD1. This CDR3 contains 15 residues. Germline CDR1 reads LNHNV; CDR2 reads YYDKDF (reference sequence). Trimming removed 0 bases from V and 5 bases from J; junction bases left unmatched: 6. Looking up the rest from reference TRBV15 and TRBJ2-7 gives the full variable domain: DAMVIQNPRYQVTQFGKPVTLSCSQTLNHNVMYWYQQKSSQAPKLLFHYYDKDFNNEADTPDNFQSRRPNTSFCFLDIRSPGLGDTAMYLCATSRDSGQGNEQYFGPGTRLTVT.

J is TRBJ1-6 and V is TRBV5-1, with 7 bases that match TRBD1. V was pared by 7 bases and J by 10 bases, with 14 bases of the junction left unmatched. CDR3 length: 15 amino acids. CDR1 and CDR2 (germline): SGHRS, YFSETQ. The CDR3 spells CASGDMDRTNSPLHF. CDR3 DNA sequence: TGCGCCAGCGGAGACATGGACAGGACGAACTCACCCCTCCACTTT.

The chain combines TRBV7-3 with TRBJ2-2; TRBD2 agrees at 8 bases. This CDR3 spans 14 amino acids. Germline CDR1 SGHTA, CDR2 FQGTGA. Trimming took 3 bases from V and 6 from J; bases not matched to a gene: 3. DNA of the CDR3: TGTGCCAGCAGCTTGGGACTAGGGGCCGGGGAGCTGTTTTTT. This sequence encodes CASSLGLGAGELFF. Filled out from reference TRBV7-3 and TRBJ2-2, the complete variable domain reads GAGVSQTPSNKVTEKGKYVELRCDPISGHTALYWYRQSLGQGPEFLIYFQGTGAADDSGLPNDRFFAVRPEGSVSTLKIQRTERGDSAVYLCASSLGLGAGELFFGEGSRLTVL.

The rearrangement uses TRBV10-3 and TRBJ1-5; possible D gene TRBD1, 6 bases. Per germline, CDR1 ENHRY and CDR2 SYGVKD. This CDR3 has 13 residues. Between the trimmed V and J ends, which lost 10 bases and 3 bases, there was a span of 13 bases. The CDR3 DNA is TGTGCCACGGGCTGGGACACCAATCAGCCCCAGCATTTT. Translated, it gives CATGWDTNQPQHF.

This CDR3 reads CASRLLAGGGTGELFF. DNA of the CDR3: TGTGCCAGCAGACTTTTAGCGGGGGGAGGCACCGGGGAGCTGTTTTTT. The rearrangement uses TRBV2 and TRBJ2-2; 10 nucleotides match TRBD2. Germline-derived CDR1 and CDR2 are SNHLY and FYNNEI. The CDR3 runs to 16 residues. Unmatched junction bases numbered 8, after V lost 6 bases and J lost 4 bases.

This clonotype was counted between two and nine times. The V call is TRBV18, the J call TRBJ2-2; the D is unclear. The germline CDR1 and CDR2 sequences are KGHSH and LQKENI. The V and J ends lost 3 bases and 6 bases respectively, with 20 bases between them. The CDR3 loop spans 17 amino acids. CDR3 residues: CASSPDPQTRTAGELFF. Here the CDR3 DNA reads TGTGCCAGCTCACCGGACCCACAAACACGGACGGCCGGGGAGCTGTTTTTT.

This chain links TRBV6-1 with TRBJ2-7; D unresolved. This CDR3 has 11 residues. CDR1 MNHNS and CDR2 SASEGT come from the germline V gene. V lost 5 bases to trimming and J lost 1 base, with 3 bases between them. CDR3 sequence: CASSPSYEQYF. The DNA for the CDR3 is TGTGCCAGCAGTCCATCCTACGAGCAGTACTTC.

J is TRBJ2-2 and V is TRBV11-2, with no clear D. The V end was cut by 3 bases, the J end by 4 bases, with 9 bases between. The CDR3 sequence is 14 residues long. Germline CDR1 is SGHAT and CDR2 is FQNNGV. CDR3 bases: TGTGCCAGCAGCTTTGGGTGGAGCACCGGGGAGCTGTTTTTT. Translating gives CASSFGWSTGELFF.

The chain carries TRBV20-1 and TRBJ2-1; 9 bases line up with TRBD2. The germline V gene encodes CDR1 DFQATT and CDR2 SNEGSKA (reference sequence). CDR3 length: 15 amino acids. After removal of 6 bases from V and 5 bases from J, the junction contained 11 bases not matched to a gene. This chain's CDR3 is CSASVRGGLNNEQFF. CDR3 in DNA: TGCAGTGCATCGGTGCGGGGGGGCCTGAACAATGAGCAGTTCTTC.

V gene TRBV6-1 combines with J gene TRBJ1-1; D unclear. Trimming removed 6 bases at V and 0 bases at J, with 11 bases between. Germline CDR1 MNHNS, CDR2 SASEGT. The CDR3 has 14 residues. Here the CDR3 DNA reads TGTGCCAGCAGACCCGGAGCGTTGAACACTGAAGCTTTCTTT. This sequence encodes CASRPGALNTEAFF.

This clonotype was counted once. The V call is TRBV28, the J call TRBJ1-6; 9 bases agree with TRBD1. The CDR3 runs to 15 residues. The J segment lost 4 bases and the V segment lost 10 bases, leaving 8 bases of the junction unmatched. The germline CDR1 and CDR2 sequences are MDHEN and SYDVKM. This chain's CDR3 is CATSSGTGYNSPLHF. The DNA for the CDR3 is TGTGCCACCTCCTCCGGGACAGGGTATAATTCACCCCTCCACTTT.

CDR3 amino acids: CSASRPSGGEPYEQYF. CDR3 DNA sequence: TGCAGTGCTAGTCGGCCTAGCGGAGGGGAGCCCTACGAGCAGTACTTC. This chain uses TRBV20-1 with TRBJ2-7; 7 bases are shared with TRBD2. The CDR3 length is 16 residues. With V trimmed by 3 bases and J by 2 bases, 13 bases remained unmatched. From germline, CDR1 is DFQATT and CDR2 SNEGSKA (reference sequence).

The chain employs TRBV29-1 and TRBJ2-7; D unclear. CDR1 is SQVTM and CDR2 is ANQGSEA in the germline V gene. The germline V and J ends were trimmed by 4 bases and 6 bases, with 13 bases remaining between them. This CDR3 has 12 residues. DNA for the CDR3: TGCAGCGTTGGGTTAGTGGGTGGCGAGCAGTACTTC. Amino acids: CSVGLVGGEQYF.

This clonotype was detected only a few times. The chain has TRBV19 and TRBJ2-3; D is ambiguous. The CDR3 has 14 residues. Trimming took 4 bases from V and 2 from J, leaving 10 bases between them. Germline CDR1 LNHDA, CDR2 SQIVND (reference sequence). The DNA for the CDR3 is TGTGCCAGTAGTAGCACGAAAAACACAGATACGCAGTATTTT. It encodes CASSSTKNTDTQYF. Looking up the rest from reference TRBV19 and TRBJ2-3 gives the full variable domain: DGGITQSPKYLFRKEGQNVTLSCEQNLNHDAMYWYRQDPGQGLRLIYYSQIVNDFQKGDIAEGYSVSREKKESFPLTVTSAQKNPTAFYLCASSSTKNTDTQYFGPGTRLTVL.

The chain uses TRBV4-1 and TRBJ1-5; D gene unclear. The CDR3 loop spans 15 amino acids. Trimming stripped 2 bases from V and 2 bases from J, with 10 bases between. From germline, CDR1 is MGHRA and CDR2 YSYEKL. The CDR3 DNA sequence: TGCGCCAGCAGCCAAAGGGTAGGGCGCAATCAGCCCCAGCATTTT. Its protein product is CASSQRVGRNQPQHF.

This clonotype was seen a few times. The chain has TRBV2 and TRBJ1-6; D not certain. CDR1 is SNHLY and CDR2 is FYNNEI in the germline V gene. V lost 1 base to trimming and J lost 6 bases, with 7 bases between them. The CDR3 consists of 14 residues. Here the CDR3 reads CASSEEPPNSPLHF. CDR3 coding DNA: TGTGCCAGCAGTGAAGAGCCCCCTAATTCACCCCTCCACTTT.

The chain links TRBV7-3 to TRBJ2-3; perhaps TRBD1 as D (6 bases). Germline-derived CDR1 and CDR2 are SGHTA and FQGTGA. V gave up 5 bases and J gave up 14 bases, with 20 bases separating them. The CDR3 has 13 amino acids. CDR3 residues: CASSPVGARRPYF. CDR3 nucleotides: TGTGCCAGCAGCCCCGTGGGGGCCCGCCGGCCGTATTTT.

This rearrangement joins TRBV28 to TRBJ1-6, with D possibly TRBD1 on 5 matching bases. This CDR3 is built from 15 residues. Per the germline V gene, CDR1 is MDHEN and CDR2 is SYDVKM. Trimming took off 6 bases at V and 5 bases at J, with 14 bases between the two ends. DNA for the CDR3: TGTGCCAGCAGCCAGATGGGGCCCGATAATTCACCCCTCCACTTT. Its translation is CASSQMGPDNSPLHF.

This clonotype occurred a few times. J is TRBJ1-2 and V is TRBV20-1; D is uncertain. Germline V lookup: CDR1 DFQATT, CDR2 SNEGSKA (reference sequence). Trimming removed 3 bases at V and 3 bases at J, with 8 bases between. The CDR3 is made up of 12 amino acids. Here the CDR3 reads CSARVGDYGYTF. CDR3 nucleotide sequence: TGCAGTGCTAGGGTTGGAGACTATGGCTACACCTTC.

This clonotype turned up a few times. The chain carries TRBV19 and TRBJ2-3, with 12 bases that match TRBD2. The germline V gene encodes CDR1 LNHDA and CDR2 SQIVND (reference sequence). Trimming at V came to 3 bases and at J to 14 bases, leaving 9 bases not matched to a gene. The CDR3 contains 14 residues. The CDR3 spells CASSMVLAGGTVYF. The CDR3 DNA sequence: TGTGCCAGTAGTATGGTGCTAGCGGGGGGGACGGTGTATTTT.

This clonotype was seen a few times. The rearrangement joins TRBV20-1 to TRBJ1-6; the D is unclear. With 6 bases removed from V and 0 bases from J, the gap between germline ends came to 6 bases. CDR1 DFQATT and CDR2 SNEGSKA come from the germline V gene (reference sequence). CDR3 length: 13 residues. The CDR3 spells CSATSSYNSPLHF. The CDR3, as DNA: TGCAGTGCGACAAGCTCCTATAATTCACCCCTCCACTTT.

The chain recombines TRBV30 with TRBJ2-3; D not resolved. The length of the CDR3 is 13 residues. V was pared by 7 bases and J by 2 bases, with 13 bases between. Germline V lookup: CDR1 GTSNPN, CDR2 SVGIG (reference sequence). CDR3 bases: TGTGCCTTCGGAGACGGCTACACAGATACGCAGTATTTT. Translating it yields CAFGDGYTDTQYF.

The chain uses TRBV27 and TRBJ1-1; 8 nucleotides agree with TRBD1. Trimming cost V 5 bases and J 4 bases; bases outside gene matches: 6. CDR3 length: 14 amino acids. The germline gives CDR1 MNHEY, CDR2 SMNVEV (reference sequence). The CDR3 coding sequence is TGTGCCAGCAGTACCAGGACAGGGTCCACTGAAGCTTTCTTT. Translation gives CASSTRTGSTEAFF.

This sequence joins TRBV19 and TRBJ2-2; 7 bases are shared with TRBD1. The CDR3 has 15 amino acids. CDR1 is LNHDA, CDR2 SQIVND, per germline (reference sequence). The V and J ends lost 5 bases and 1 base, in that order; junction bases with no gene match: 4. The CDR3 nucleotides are TGTGCCAGTAGTGTCGACAGGGTGAACACCGGGGAGCTGTTTTTT. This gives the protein CASSVDRVNTGELFF.

The CDR3 bases are TGTGCCACCAGCAGAGTGACAGGGGTGCAGACCCAGTACTTC. It is translated as CATSRVTGVQTQYF. The rearrangement links TRBV15 to TRBJ2-5, with 8 bases that match TRBD1. V lost 1 base and J lost 6; bases outside the gene matches: 4. Germline assignment: CDR1 LNHNV and CDR2 YYDKDF (reference sequence). This CDR3 has 14 amino acids.

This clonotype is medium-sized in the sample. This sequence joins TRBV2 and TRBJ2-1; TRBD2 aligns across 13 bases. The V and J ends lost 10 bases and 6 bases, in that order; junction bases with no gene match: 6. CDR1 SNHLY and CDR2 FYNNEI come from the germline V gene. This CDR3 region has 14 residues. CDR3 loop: CAIPGTSGANEQFF. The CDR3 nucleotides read TGTGCCATCCCCGGGACTAGCGGGGCCAATGAGCAGTTCTTC. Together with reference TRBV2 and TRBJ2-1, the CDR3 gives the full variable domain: EPEVTQTPSHQVTQMGQEVILRCVPISNHLYFYWYRQILGQKVEFLVSFYNNEISEKSEIFDDQFSVERPDGSNFTLKIRSTKLEDSAMYFCAIPGTSGANEQFFGPGTRLTVL.